Here is one T cell receptor beta chain with its context. Assay: immunoSEQ multiplex PCR; the TCRdb copy retains only in-frame clones and omits some. The sample includes 200,000 to 250,000 clones, roughly 80% of them seen just once. The Seattle patients, enrolled during active infection, were followed longitudinally. The source of the sample is a study of blood T cell repertoires in COVID-19. Background on the study: The United States, Italy and Spain were the sources of the acute and convalescent COVID-19 samples. PBMCs, B-cell-depleted T cells, or T cells were the source of the cDNA or gDNA that made up the material.

The CDR3 has 15 amino acids. The germline CDR1 and CDR2 sequences are MNHEY and SMNVEV (reference sequence). The V segment lost 2 bases and the J segment 2 bases; nucleotides outside the gene matches: 3. This clonotype was sampled from a woman aged 80 or over with COVID-19, enrolled during active disease. The rearrangement joins TRBV27 to TRBJ2-5; 9 bases fit TRBD2. The source material was peripheral blood. CDR3 nucleotides: TGTGCCAGCAGTTTAAGGCTAGCGGGGCAAGAGACCCAGTACTTC. Translated: CASSLRLAGQETQYF.